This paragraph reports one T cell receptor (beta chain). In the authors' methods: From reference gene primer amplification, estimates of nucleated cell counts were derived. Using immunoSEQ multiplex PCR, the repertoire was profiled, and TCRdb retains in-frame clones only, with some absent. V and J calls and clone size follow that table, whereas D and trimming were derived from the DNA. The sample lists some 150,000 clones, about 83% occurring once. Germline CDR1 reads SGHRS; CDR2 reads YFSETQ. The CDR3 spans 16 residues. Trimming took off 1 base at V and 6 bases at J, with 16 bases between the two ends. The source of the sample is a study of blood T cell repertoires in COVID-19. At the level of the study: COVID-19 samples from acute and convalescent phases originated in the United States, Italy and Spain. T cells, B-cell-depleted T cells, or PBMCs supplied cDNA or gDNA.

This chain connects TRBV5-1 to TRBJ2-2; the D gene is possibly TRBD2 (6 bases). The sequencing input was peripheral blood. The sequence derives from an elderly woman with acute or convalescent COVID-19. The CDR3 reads CASSLPPARGAGELFF. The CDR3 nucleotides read TGCGCCAGCAGCTTGCCCCCCGCGCGCGGGGCCGGGGAGCTGTTTTTT.